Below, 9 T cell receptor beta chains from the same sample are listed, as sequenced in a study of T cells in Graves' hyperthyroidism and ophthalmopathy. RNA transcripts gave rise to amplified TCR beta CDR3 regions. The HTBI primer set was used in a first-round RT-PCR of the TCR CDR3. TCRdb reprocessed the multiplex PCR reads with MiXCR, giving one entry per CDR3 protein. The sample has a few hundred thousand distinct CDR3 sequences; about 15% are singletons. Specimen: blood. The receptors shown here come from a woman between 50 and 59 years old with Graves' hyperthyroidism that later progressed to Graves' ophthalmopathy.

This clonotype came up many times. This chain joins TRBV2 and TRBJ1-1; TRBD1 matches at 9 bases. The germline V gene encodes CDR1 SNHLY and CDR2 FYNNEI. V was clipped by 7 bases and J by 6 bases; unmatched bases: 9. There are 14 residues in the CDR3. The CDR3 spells CASIVDRTGAEAFF. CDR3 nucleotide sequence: TGTGCCAGCATCGTGGACAGGACAGGGGCTGAAGCTTTCTTT.

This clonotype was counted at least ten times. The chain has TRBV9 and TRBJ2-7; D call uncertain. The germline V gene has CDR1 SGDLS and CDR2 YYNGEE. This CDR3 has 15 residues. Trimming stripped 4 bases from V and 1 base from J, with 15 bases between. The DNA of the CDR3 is TGTGCCAGCAGCCGAACGGACGGAAAATCCTACGAGCAGTACTTC. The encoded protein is CASSRTDGKSYEQYF.

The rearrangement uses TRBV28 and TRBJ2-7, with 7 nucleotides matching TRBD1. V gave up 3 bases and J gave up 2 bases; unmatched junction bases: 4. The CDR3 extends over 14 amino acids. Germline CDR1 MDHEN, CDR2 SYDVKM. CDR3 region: CASSFADRTYEQYF. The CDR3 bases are TGTGCCAGCAGTTTTGCGGACAGGACCTACGAGCAGTACTTC.

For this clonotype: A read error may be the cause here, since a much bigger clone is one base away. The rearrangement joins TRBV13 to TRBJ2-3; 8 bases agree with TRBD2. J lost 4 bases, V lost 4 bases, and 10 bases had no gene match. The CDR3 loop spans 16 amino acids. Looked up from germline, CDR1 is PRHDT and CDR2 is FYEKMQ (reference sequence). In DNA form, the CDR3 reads TGTGCCAGCAGCTCCAGATTAGCGGGGAACGCAGATACGCAGTATTTT. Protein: CASSSRLAGNADTQYF.

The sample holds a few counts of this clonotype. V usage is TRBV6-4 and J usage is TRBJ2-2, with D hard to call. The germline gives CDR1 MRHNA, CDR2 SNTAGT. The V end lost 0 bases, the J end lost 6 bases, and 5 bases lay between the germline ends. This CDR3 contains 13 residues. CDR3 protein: CASSDSSPGELFF. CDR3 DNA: TGTGCCAGCAGTGACTCCAGCCCCGGGGAGCTGTTTTTT.

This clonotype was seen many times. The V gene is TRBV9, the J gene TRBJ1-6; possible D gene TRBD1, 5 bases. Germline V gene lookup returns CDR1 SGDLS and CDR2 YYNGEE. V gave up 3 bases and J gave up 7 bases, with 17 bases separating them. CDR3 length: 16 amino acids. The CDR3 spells CASSARGGYGNSPLHF. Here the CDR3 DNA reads TGTGCCAGCAGCGCCCGGGGGGGGTACGGGAATTCACCCCTCCACTTT.

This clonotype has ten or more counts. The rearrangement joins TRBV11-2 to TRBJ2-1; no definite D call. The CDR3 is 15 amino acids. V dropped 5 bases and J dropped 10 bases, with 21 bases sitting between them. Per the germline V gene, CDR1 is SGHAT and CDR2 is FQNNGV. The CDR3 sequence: CASSPRVGRVKEQFF. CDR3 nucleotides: TGTGCCAGCAGCCCCCGCGTGGGTAGGGTTAAAGAGCAGTTCTTC.

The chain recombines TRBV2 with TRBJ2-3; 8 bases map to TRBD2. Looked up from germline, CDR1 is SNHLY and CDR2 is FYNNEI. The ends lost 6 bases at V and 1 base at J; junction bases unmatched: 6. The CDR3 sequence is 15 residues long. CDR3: CASSVAGMRTDTQYF. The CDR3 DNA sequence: TGTGCCAGCAGCGTAGCGGGAATGCGCACAGATACGCAGTATTTT.

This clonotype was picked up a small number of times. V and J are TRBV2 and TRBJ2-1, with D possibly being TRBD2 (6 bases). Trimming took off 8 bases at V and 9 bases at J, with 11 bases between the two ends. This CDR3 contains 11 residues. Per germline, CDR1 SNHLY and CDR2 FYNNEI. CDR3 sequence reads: CASGAGGEQFF. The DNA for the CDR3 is TGTGCCAGCGGGGCCGGGGGTGAGCAGTTCTTC.